These T cell receptor beta chains were read from a single sample in a study of cytomegalovirus exposure and HLA in healthy donors. Some clones are missing from TCRdb's copy, which holds only in-frame ones; the method was immunoSEQ multiplex PCR. The sample yields about 69,000 clones, over 95% seen once. The sample was PBMCs. These receptors came from a woman aged 18-29 years in good health and CMV-seropositive. Each CDR3 is given with its conserved first and last residue. D genes are given only for firm matches. Expanded clones are given a class, and other clones once, few, many or no size at all.

D gene	V gene	clone size	J gene	CDR3 protein	CDR3 DNA
.	TRBV12-5	.	TRBJ1-5	CASVTSDGSALVHNQPQHF	TGTGCTAGTGTTACTTCAGATGGGTCAGCCCTAGTTCACAATCAGCCCCAGCATTTT
.	TRBV27	.	TRBJ1-2	CASSYSRVSYGYTF	TGTGCCAGCAGTTATAGCCGGGTTTCCTATGGCTACACCTTC
TRBD2	TRBV27	.	TRBJ2-1	CASSPGLGESSYNEQFF	TGTGCCAGCAGTCCTGGACTAGGGGAAAGCTCCTACAATGAGCAGTTCTTC
.	TRBV4-3	.	TRBJ2-1	CASSQGGAGLSYNEQFF	TGCGCCAGCAGCCAAGGGGGTGCGGGGCTCTCCTACAATGAGCAGTTCTTC
.	TRBV30	.	TRBJ1-5	CAWSEGDILQPQHF	TGTGCCTGGAGTGAGGGGGACATACTTCAGCCCCAGCATTTT
.	TRBV30	once	TRBJ2-7	CAWSSGLRPHEYEQYF	TGTGCCTGGAGTTCGGGGTTGAGACCTCACGAATACGAGCAGTACTTC
.	TRBV7-2	.	TRBJ1-1	CASSQRYPGANTEAFF	TGTGCCAGCAGCCAGAGGTATCCGGGAGCAAACACTGAAGCTTTCTTT
.	TRBV15	.	TRBJ2-1	CATRQAALDEQFF	TGTGCCACCAGACAGGCGGCTTTGGATGAGCAGTTCTTC
.	TRBV7-8	.	TRBJ2-5	CASSFMTGAQETQYF	TGTGCCAGCAGCTTTATGACGGGAGCCCAAGAGACCCAGTACTTC
TRBD2	TRBV11-3	.	TRBJ2-1	CASSFPSSGRADNEQFF	TGTGCCAGCAGCTTCCCTTCGAGCGGGAGGGCCGACAATGAGCAGTTCTTC
.	TRBV11-2	.	TRBJ1-1	CASSFGRTHMNTEAFF	TGTGCCAGCAGCTTTGGCCGGACACATATGAACACTGAAGCTTTCTTT
.	TRBV11-1	once	TRBJ2-7	CASSLALYGEQYF	TGTGCCAGCAGCTTAGCGCTGTACGGCGAGCAGTACTTC
.	TRBV6-5	.	TRBJ1-1	CASRGAGGDTEAFF	TGTGCCAGCAGGGGGGCGGGGGGCGACACTGAAGCTTTCTTT
.	TRBV29-1	.	TRBJ2-1	CSVERDSYNEQFF	TGCAGCGTTGAGCGGGATAGCTACAATGAGCAGTTCTTC